This is a list of T cell receptor beta chains from one sample in a study of T cells in Graves' hyperthyroidism and ophthalmopathy. TCRdb reprocessed the multiplex PCR reads via MiXCR and lists one record per CDR3 protein. The sample lists over 700,000 distinct CDR3 sequences, 35% to 40% occurring once. The sequenced sample was blood. The origin of the receptors is a young man with Graves' hyperthyroidism. Both conserved end residues are part of each CDR3. The order of the fields is D gene, CDR3 length, V gene, J gene, clone size, CDR3 DNA, CDR3 protein. A D gene is named only where the DNA matches it firmly. Size is stated for part of the rows, as once, few or many counts, or as a class when the clone is expanded.

>.|15|TRBV4-1|TRBJ2-5|few
TGCGCCAGCAGCCAACCCCGGGGGTCGAAGGAGACCCAGTACTTC
CASSQPRGSKETQYF
>TRBD2|18|TRBV6-1|TRBJ2-7|.
TGTGCCAGCAGCCCACGCCTCCTCGGGGGGGTGTCGTCCTACGAGCAGTACTTC
CASSPRLLGGVSSYEQYF
>.|14|TRBV9|TRBJ1-5|.
TGTGCCAGCAGCGTAGGATCTAGCAATCAGCCCCGGCATTTT
CASSVGSSNQPRHF
>.|14|TRBV29-1|TRBJ2-7|few
TGCAGCGTTGAAGATGTTGGGGGCTCCTACGAGCAGTACTTC
CSVEDVGGSYEQYF
>.|14|TRBV10-3|TRBJ1-2|.
TGTGCCATCAGCAACAGGGAGCTACTCTATGGCTACACCTTC
CAISNRELLYGYTF
>TRBD1|15|TRBV6-5|TRBJ2-7|.
TGTGCCAGCAGTTCTCGGACAGGCGATCCCTACGAGCAGTACTTC
CASSSRTGDPYEQYF
>TRBD2|14|TRBV20-1|TRBJ2-7|.
TGCAGTGCTAGCTGGACTAGCGTGACCTACGAGCAGTACTTC
CSASWTSVTYEQYF
>.|15|TRBV20-1|TRBJ1-1|.
TGCAGTGCTAGCGCTTTGCCATGGGGCAACACTGAAGCTTTCTTT
CSASALPWGNTEAFF
>.|15|TRBV6-1|TRBJ2-7|.
TGTGCCAGTTCCGCAACCGGGACACCTGGCGACGAGCAGTACTTC
CASSATGTPGDEQYF
>TRBD1|14|TRBV29-1|TRBJ1-2|.
TGCAGCGTTCTCCGGGACAGGGCGAACTATGGCTACACCTTC
CSVLRDRANYGYTF
>.|15|TRBV7-9|TRBJ1-1|few
TGTGCCAGCAGCCCTCAGGGCACCTCTGGGACTGAAGCTTTCTTT
CASSPQGTSGTEAFF
>.|14|TRBV12-3/TRBV12-4|TRBJ1-5|.
TGTGCCAGCAGTTTAAAGTGGGGAAACGAGCCCCAGCATTTT
CASSLKWGNEPQHF
>TRBD1|12|TRBV7-6|TRBJ1-6|.
TGTGCCAGCAGCGTCTCCCGGGACAGGCTCCACTTT
CASSVSRDRLHF
>.|13|TRBV7-9|TRBJ1-2|many
TGTGCCAGCAGCTTAGATGGCGGGTATGGCTACACCTTC
CASSLDGGYGYTF
>TRBD1|13|TRBV7-2|TRBJ1-1|.
TGTGCCAGCCTAAGGGGGCGAGGGACTGAAGCTTTCTTT
CASLRGRGTEAFF
>.|15|TRBV7-2|TRBJ1-2|.
TGTGCCAGCAGGGAAAATCAGGGGTTAGGGTATGGCTACACCTTC
CASRENQGLGYGYTF
>TRBD1|13|TRBV19|TRBJ1-4|few
TGTGCCAGTAGCCAGGACAGGCTAGAACGCCTGTTTTTT
CASSQDRLERLFF
>.|15|TRBV7-2|TRBJ2-7|.
TGTGCCAGCAGCGCGGGACAGCGGAGCTCCTACGAGCAGTACTTC
CASSAGQRSSYEQYF
>.|12|TRBV10-3|TRBJ2-2|many
TGTGCCATCAGTGACTACACCGGGGAGCTGTTTTTT
CAISDYTGELFF
>TRBD1|18|TRBV2|TRBJ1-5|.
TGTGCCAGCAGTTCCCTCGACAGGGGTAAGATGAGCAATCAGCCCCAGCATTTT
CASSSLDRGKMSNQPQHF
>.|14|TRBV20-1|TRBJ1-5|many
TGCAGTGCTCAATGGCGTGGAGGCAATCAGCCCCAGCATTTT
CSAQWRGGNQPQHF
>TRBD2|15|TRBV10-3|TRBJ2-7|.
TGTGCCATCAGTGAGTCCGCGGGGGGCCCCTACGAGCAGTACTTC
CAISESAGGPYEQYF
>.|12|TRBV12-3/TRBV12-4|TRBJ2-3|.
TGTGCCAGCAGTTTAAAGGCAGATACGCAGTATTTT
CASSLKADTQYF
>TRBD2|16|TRBV7-2|TRBJ2-1|.
TGTGCCAGCATCAGAGAGCGGGGGAGCTCCTACAATGAGCAGTTCTTC
CASIRERGSSYNEQFF
>.|13|TRBV7-2|TRBJ2-3|few
TGTGCCAGCCAGGTGGGCTTCACAGATACGCAGTATTTT
CASQVGFTDTQYF
>.|13|TRBV19|TRBJ1-5|many
TGTGCCAGTAGTAAAAACAGGGTTCAGCCCCAGCATTTT
CASSKNRVQPQHF
>.|11|TRBV5-5|TRBJ2-7|.
TGTGCCAGCAGCTATTACGTGGAGCAGTACTTC
CASSYYVEQYF
>TRBD2|14|TRBV7-6|TRBJ2-7|many
TGTGCCAGCAGCTCCGGGACTAGCGGGGGCGAGCAGTACTTC
CASSSGTSGGEQYF
>.|12|TRBV7-9|TRBJ2-5|.
TGTGCCAGCGCTCCCGGGAAAGAGACCCAGTACTTC
CASAPGKETQYF
>.|17|TRBV15|TRBJ2-2|few
TGTGCCACCAGCACCGAATGGGGGGGGCACGCGGCCGGGGAGCTGTTTTTT
CATSTEWGGHAAGELFF
>TRBD2|17|TRBV9|TRBJ2-5|.
TGTGCCAGCAGCGCGGGACTAGCGGGACCCCAAGGGGAGACCCAGTACTTC
CASSAGLAGPQGETQYF
>TRBD1|14|TRBV7-9|TRBJ2-7|few
TGTGCCAGCAGCTTAAGGGACAGCCGCTACGAGCAGTACTTC
CASSLRDSRYEQYF
>.|13|TRBV7-9|TRBJ2-7|.
TGTGCCAGCAGCTTAGCGATCACAGACGAGCAGTACTTC
CASSLAITDEQYF
>.|15|TRBV2|TRBJ1-2|.
TGTGCCAGCAGCTCCAGGAACGGGGGCGCAGGTGGCTACACCTTC
CASSSRNGGAGGYTF
>.|14|TRBV7-3|TRBJ2-5|.
TGTGCCAGCAGCTTAGATAGGGGGTTTGAGACCCAGTACTTC
CASSLDRGFETQYF
>.|15|TRBV12-3/TRBV12-4|TRBJ1-2|.
TGTGCCAGCAGTTTATCGATACAGGGTGGCTATGGCTACACCTTC
CASSLSIQGGYGYTF
>.|16|TRBV7-3|TRBJ1-4|.
TGTGCCAGCAGCCAAGATCTGACAGCAACTAATGAAAAACTGTTTTTT
CASSQDLTATNEKLFF
>.|15|TRBV7-9|TRBJ2-5|.
TGTGCCAGCAGCCCGCCCCTGCCCAGGGGAGAGACCCAGTACTTC
CASSPPLPRGETQYF
>.|13|TRBV9|TRBJ2-5|.
TGTGCCAGCTCACCATTTTCCGAGGAGACCCAGTACTTC
CASSPFSEETQYF
>.|16|TRBV2|TRBJ2-2|.
TGTGCCAGCAGCCCGGGACACTACTCGAACACCGGGGAGCTGTTTTTT
CASSPGHYSNTGELFF
>.|16|TRBV6-5|TRBJ2-7|.
TGTGCCAGCAGGTACGATCCCGGGACAAAGGCCTACGAGCAGTACTTC
CASRYDPGTKAYEQYF
>TRBD1|14|TRBV12-3/TRBV12-4|TRBJ1-2|many
TGTGCCAGCAGTAGGGACAGGGAACTCTATGGCTACACCTTC
CASSRDRELYGYTF
>.|11|TRBV20-1|TRBJ2-7|many
TGCAGTGCGAGGCGAGGTTACGAGCAGTACTTC
CSARRGYEQYF
>.|15|TRBV10-3|TRBJ2-7|many
TGTGCCATCAGTTACGACTTTGCAAGCTCCTACGAGCAGTACTTC
CAISYDFASSYEQYF
>.|15|TRBV7-2|TRBJ1-1|.
TGTGCCAGCAGCTGGGGGGACGGATTGAACACTGAAGCTTTCTTT
CASSWGDGLNTEAFF
>.|15|TRBV19|TRBJ1-1|few
TGTGCCAGTAGTATAGGAGGGACGCTGAACACTGAAGCTTTCTTT
CASSIGGTLNTEAFF
>TRBD1|14|TRBV2|TRBJ1-5|many
TGTGCCAGCAGTGCCAGGGGGAGCAATCAGCCCCAGCATTTT
CASSARGSNQPQHF
>.|15|TRBV2|TRBJ1-5|.
TGTGTCAGCAGTGATCGTGGGAGGGATAATCAGCCCCAGCATTTT
CVSSDRGRDNQPQHF
>.|15|TRBV5-1|TRBJ1-5|.
TGCGCCAGCAGCTTGGAGGGGGACACCTATCAGCCCCAGCATTTT
CASSLEGDTYQPQHF